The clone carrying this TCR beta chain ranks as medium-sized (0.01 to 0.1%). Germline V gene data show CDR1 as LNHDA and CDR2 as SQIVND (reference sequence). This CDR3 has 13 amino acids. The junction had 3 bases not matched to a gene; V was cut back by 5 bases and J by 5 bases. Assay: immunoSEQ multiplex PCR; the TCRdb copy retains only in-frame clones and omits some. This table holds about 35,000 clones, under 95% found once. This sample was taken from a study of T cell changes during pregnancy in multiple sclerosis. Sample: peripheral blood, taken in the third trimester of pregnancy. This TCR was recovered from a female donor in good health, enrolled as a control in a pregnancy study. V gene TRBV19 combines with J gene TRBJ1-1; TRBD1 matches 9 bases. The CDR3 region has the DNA TGTGCCAGTAGTTTTGGACAGGGGACTGAAGCTTTCTTT. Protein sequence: CASSFGQGTEAFF.